This TCR beta chain was obtained from a study of blood T cell repertoires in COVID-19. The junction had 7 bases not matched to a gene; V was cut back by 7 bases and J by 6 bases. Per germline, CDR1 SEHNR and CDR2 FQNEAQ (reference sequence). This CDR3 is built from 13 residues. The table came from immunoSEQ multiplex PCR; TCRdb's copy has only in-frame clones and leaves some out. The data show 120,000 or so clones, around 81% seen once. Sequences were obtained from peripheral blood. The chain recombines TRBV7-9 with TRBJ2-3; TRBD2 aligns across 7 bases. The clonotype comes from a young man with COVID-19, enrolled during active disease. CDR3: CASKASGGDTQYF. CDR3 nucleotides: TGTGCCAGCAAGGCTAGCGGTGGGGATACGCAGTATTTT.